Presented here are 15 T cell receptor beta chains from one specimen sequenced in a study of cytomegalovirus exposure and HLA in healthy donors. Amplification used 60 Vbeta primers and 13 Jbeta primers. The protocol was immunoSEQ multiplex PCR, while the TCRdb copy is restricted to in-frame clones and leaves out a portion. The sample contains 180,000 or so clones, roughly 85% of which appear only once. The sequencing sample was made of PBMCs. The receptors originated from a man aged 18 to 29 in good health and CMV-seropositive.

The V call is TRBV29-1, the J call TRBJ2-3; D remains unclear. The CDR3 extends over 11 amino acids. Trimming removed 3 bases at V and 6 bases at J, with 7 bases between. In germline, CDR1 is SQVTM, CDR2 ANQGSEA. This CDR3 reads CSVDSGDTQYF. The CDR3 DNA reads TGCAGCGTTGATAGTGGTGATACGCAGTATTTT.

The J gene is TRBJ1-4, the V gene TRBV4-2; TRBD1 matches at 8 bases. CDR1 and CDR2 from the germline V gene are LGHNA and YNFKEQ. This CDR3 has 16 amino acids. V was pared by 4 bases and J by 7 bases, with 11 bases of the junction left unmatched. The CDR3 reads CASSLQSNRGTEKLFF. In DNA, the CDR3 is TGTGCCAGCAGCCTCCAATCGAACAGGGGGACTGAAAAACTGTTTTTT.

The rearrangement links TRBV5-6 to TRBJ2-7; D may be TRBD1 (6 bases). Per the germline V gene, CDR1 is SGHDT and CDR2 is YYEEEE. The CDR3 length is 13 residues. Trimming took 4 bases from V and 0 from J, leaving 8 bases between them. The CDR3 DNA follows: TGTGCCAGCAGCCGACAGGACTCCTACGAGCAGTACTTC. Amino acid sequence: CASSRQDSYEQYF.

This rearrangement joins TRBV2 to TRBJ2-6; D is ambiguous. CDR3 length: 13 amino acids. Trimming left V 7 bases short and J 4 bases short, with 8 bases between. Germline CDR1 SNHLY, CDR2 FYNNEI. The CDR3 coding sequence is TGTGCCAGCAATGCGTACGGGGCCAACGTCCTGACTTTC. It specifies CASNAYGANVLTF.

This clone was picked up one time. The rearrangement joins TRBV10-3 to TRBJ2-3; the D gene is possibly TRBD1 (6 bases). The ends were cut back, 6 bases at V and 6 bases at J, with 16 bases in the middle. The germline gives CDR1 ENHRY, CDR2 SYGVKD. The length of the CDR3 is 14 residues. CDR3 nucleotide sequence: TGTGCCATCAGACTACAGGGAAACCTGGATACGCAGTATTTT. Its protein product is CAIRLQGNLDTQYF.

This chain connects TRBV5-5 to TRBJ2-7, with 14 bases aligning to TRBD2. The V and J ends lost 4 bases and 4 bases, in that order; junction bases with no gene match: 4. The CDR3 spans 15 residues. Germline V gene lookup returns CDR1 SGHKS and CDR2 YYEKEE (reference sequence). The CDR3 DNA reads as TGTGCCAGCAGCCTCGGACTAGCGGGAGGATACGAGCAGTACTTC. This codes for CASSLGLAGGYEQYF.

The genes are TRBV7-2 and TRBJ1-2; a weak D match, TRBD1 (6 bases). The CDR3 length is 14 residues. Trimming left V 2 bases short and J 2 bases short, with 9 bases between. Germline V gives CDR1 SGHTA, CDR2 FQGNSA. CDR3 nucleotide sequence: TGTGCCAGCAGCTTAAGGCAGGGGAACTATGGCTACACCTTC. Amino acid sequence: CASSLRQGNYGYTF.

The rearrangement joins TRBV5-1 to TRBJ2-2, with 8 bases that match TRBD1. Unmatched junction bases numbered 13, after V lost 4 bases and J lost 8 bases. Germline CDR1 is SGHRS and CDR2 is YFSETQ. CDR3 length: 16 residues. The chain's CDR3 is CASSATGAPLVGELFF. The CDR3 DNA reads as TGCGCCAGCAGCGCGACAGGGGCCCCTCTTGTGGGGGAGCTGTTTTTT.

This clone was observed once. The chain is built from TRBV27 and TRBJ2-7; the D gene is possibly TRBD2 (5 bases). The CDR3 totals 14 residues. Germline CDR1 reads MNHEY; CDR2 reads SMNVEV (reference sequence). The V end was cut by 3 bases, the J end by 1 base, with 10 bases between. The CDR3 loop is CASSFLGESYEQYF. In DNA, the CDR3 is TGTGCCAGCAGTTTTTTGGGAGAATCCTACGAGCAGTACTTC.

The genes are TRBV7-8 and TRBJ1-2, with D possibly TRBD1 on 5 matching bases. CDR3 length: 13 residues. Germline V gives CDR1 SGHVS, CDR2 FQNEAQ. Trimming took off 3 bases at V and 4 bases at J, with 9 bases between the two ends. CDR3 in DNA: TGTGCCAGCAGCTTGGGGCAGGGCTATGGCTACACCTTC. It translates to CASSLGQGYGYTF.

The chain has TRBV9 and TRBJ2-1; D remains unclear. This CDR3 has 12 residues. CDR1 is SGDLS and CDR2 is YYNGEE in the germline V gene. V lost 0 bases and J lost 10, with 8 bases in between. The CDR3 coding sequence is TGTGCCAGCAGCGTAGTCGAGCGAGAGCAGTTCTTC. It specifies CASSVVEREQFF.

About this clone: The identical CDR3 is also encoded by other nucleotide sequences in the sample. This chain joins TRBV6-5 and TRBJ1-3; D not resolved. CDR1 is MNHEY, CDR2 SVGAGI, per germline. This CDR3 is built from 15 residues. V was shortened by 2 bases and J by 0 bases, with 8 bases between the two germline ends. CDR3 nucleotide sequence: TGTGCCAGCAGTTACAGCCCTAGCTCTGGAAACACCATATATTTT. Protein product: CASSYSPSSGNTIYF.

This clone occurred a few times. J is TRBJ1-6 and V is TRBV5-6; 8 nucleotides match TRBD1. CDR1 SGHDT and CDR2 YYEEEE come from the germline V gene. The CDR3 loop spans 13 amino acids. Trimming at V came to 5 bases and at J to 9 bases, leaving 4 bases not matched to a gene. Written as DNA, the CDR3 is TGTGCCAGCAGATTCGACAGGGGTTCACCCCTCCACTTT. It specifies CASRFDRGSPLHF.

This rearrangement joins TRBV7-9 to TRBJ1-5; D possibly corresponds to TRBD1 (5 bases). Deletions cut 1 base from V and 3 bases from J, with 13 bases between. The CDR3 has 16 residues. In germline, CDR1 is SEHNR, CDR2 FQNEAQ (reference sequence). The DNA for the CDR3 is TGTGCCAGCAGCTTAGGGGGAAGACAGAACAATCAGCCCCAGCATTTT. Translating gives CASSLGGRQNNQPQHF.

V usage is TRBV11-2 and J usage is TRBJ1-2; TRBD1 agrees at 7 bases. The CDR3 totals 12 residues. From germline, CDR1 is SGHAT and CDR2 FQNNGV. V was pared by 5 bases and J by 7 bases, with 4 bases of the junction left unmatched. This chain's CDR3 is CASSINRGGYTF. CDR3 nucleotides: TGTGCCAGCAGCATAAACAGGGGTGGCTACACCTTC.